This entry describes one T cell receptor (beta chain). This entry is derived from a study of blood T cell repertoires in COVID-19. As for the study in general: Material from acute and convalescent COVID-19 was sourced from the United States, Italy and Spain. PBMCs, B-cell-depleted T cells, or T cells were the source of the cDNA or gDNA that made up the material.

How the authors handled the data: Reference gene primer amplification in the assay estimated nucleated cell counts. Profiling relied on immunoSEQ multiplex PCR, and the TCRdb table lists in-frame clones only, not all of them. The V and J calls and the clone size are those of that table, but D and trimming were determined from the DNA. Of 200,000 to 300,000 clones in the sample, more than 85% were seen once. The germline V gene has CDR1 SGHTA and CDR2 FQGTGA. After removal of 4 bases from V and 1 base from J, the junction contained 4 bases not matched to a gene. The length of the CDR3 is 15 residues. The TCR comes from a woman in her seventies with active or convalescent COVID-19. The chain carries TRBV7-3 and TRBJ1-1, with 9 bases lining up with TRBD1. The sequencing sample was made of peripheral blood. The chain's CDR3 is CASSSGTGWNTEAFF. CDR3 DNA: TGTGCCAGCAGCTCAGGGACAGGGTGGAACACTGAAGCTTTCTTT. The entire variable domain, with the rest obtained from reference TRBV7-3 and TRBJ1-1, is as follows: GAGVSQTPSNKVTEKGKYVELRCDPISGHTALYWYRQSLGQGPEFLIYFQGTGAADDSGLPNDRFFAVRPEGSVSTLKIQRTERGDSAVYLCASSSGTGWNTEAFFGQGTRLTVV.